The clone carrying this T cell receptor (beta chain) was seen repeatedly, ten times or more. What it binds is unknown. The data were obtained in a study of breast tumors, draining lymph nodes, adjacent tissues. Findings of the study overall: Most tumor T cells seemingly derive from lymph node, then expand in tumor. Tumors had less TCR diversity than lymph nodes, more than nontumor tissue. The lymph node origin of tumor T cells was framed as consistent with a hypothesis, not demonstrated. Luminal-like breast cancer showed significantly higher tumor–nontumor repertoire similarity than basal-like.

Each CDR3 protein is one row after TCRdb ran MiXCR on the multiplex PCR reads. The table shows approximately 100,000 distinct CDR3 sequences, with around 20% occurring only once. Axillary draining lymph nodes of breast cancer patients supplied the node samples. CDR1 and CDR2 from the germline V gene are SGHAT and FQNNGV. This CDR3 comprises 13 residues. V lost 5 bases to trimming and J lost 5 bases, with 10 bases between them. The chain has TRBV11-2 and TRBJ2-1; tentatively, D is TRBD1 (6 bases). This clonotype originated in a female donor with breast cancer. Some clones in this sample may be carry-over from other donors' samples. The sample was axillary lymph node tissue. This chain's CDR3 is CASSEDRNNEQFF. The CDR3, as DNA: TGTGCCAGCAGCGAGGACAGAAACAATGAGCAGTTCTTC.